This TCR beta chain was identified in a study of blood T cell repertoires in COVID-19 (TCRdb year 2020). Background on the whole study: The collaborator samples originated in the United States, Italy and Spain and spanned the acute and convalescent phases of COVID-19. The repertoires were released in a freely available public database meant as a resource for research on the immune response to SARS-CoV-2. Samples came from the ongoing ImmuneRACE study (first 160 participants) plus 1,254 subjects from 6 global collaborators. Where available, HLA class I and class II types were taken from metadata supplied by the sample provider and were not determined by assay-based typing. The prospective study material was composed of cDNA or gDNA derived from T cells, B-cell-depleted T cells, or PBMCs. Sample metadata almost always included a de-identified subject ID, COVID-19 status, age in years and sex. Deeply sampled blood TCRbeta repertoires from subjects exposed to, actively infected with, or recovered from COVID-19 were included in the dataset. The paper as a whole reports these results and caveats: How much clinical and demographic metadata was included differed by source and by participant, and the metadata was provided uncurated.

CDR1 KGHSH and CDR2 LQKENI are derived from the germline V gene. Its CDR3 holds 16 amino acids, cysteine through phenylalanine. The only DNA kept is the CDR3, 48 bases in frame from the first base. V trim: 3 bases; J trim: 5 bases; unmatched bases: 12. A word on this clone: Its antigen specificity is not known. Base qualities are missing; no much larger clone stands one base away.

One collaborating source in Seattle enrolled patients while the patients were actively infected and followed the patients over time throughout the course of disease. Each collaborating institution followed its own protocols to collect whole blood in K2EDTA tubes. For TCRbeta analysis, collaborators shipped samples in one of three forms: frozen whole blood, isolated PBMCs, or DNA extracted from either of those sample types. TCRbeta CDR3 regions were amplified from genomic DNA using the immunoSEQ Assay, a bias-controlled multiplex PCR. The source study handled its data this way. The number of nucleated cells in each sample was estimated from the amplification of reference gene primers within the assay. Sequence reads were collapsed and filtered to measure the absolute abundance of every unique TCRbeta CDR3 rearrangement. For each sample, productive Simpson clonality was calculated as the square root of Simpson's diversity index across productive rearrangements. Here the immuneACCESS table is served through TCRdb, limited to in-frame sequences with V and J called. Missing clones are a known gap in these copies; in checked studies unresolved V genes cover under half, and the rest lacks a known reason. From that table come the V and J calls and clone size; the DNA was used to work out D and trimming. This sample holds about 290,000 clones; roughly 90% were observed only once. Approximately 10% of the sample lies in the top ten.

Sequenced: peripheral blood. The TCR comes from a woman in her 30s with COVID-19, enrolled during active disease. This chain joins TRBV18 to TRBJ1-1, with 7 middle bases fitting TRBD1. The CDR3 is CASSPAEGALSTEAFF. The DNA reads as follows: TGTGCCAGCTCACCTGCGGAGGGGGCCCTGAGTACTGAAGCTTTCTTT. When the CDR3 is completed using the reference TRBV18 and TRBJ1-1 genes on either side, the full variable domain is NAGVMQNPRHLVRRRGQEARLRCSPMKGHSHVYWYRQLPEEGLKFMVYLQKENIIDESGMPKERFSAEFPKEGPSILRIQQVVRGDSAAYFCASSPAEGALSTEAFFGQGTRLTVV.